This TCR beta chain was sequenced in a study of cytomegalovirus exposure and HLA in healthy donors. In the study overall: Early on, a data release was issued that held 65 million to 100 million unique TCRs from HLA-typed donors.

Vbeta (60) and Jbeta (13) primers were used in the PCR. The table came from immunoSEQ multiplex PCR; TCRdb's copy has only in-frame clones and leaves some out. The repertoire includes 130,000 to 150,000 clones, around 73% of them detected once, and 1.5% to 2% sits in the top ten. Note on this clone: Its specificity is unknown.

The V end lost 10 bases, the J end lost 2 bases, and 12 bases lay between the germline ends. CDR1 and CDR2 (germline): MNHEY, SMNVEV (reference sequence). The CDR3 is 12 residues long. Overall study results and limits: In a later analysis, a missense DCLRE1C variant was linked to TCR beta V- and J-gene trimming. Most TCR sequences were rare, but some public TCRs occurred in many donors.

This chain links TRBV27 with TRBJ2-7; possibly TRBD2 for D (6 bases). The sequence derives from a woman between 18 and 29 years old in good health and CMV-seronegative. The sequenced material came from PBMCs. The CDR3 loop is CATRGMAYEQYF. The DNA of the CDR3 is TGTGCCACCCGCGGGATGGCCTACGAGCAGTACTTC.